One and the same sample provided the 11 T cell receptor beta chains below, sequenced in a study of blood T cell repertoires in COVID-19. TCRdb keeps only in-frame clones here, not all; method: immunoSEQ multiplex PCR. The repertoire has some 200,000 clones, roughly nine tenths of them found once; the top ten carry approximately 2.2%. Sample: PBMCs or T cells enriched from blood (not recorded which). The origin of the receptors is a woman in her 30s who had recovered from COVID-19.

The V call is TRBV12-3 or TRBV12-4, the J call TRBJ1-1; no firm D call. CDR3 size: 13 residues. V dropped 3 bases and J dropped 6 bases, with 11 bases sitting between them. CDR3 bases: TGTGCCAGCAGTTTCAATAGAAACGCTGAAGCTTTCTTT. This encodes CASSFNRNAEAFF.

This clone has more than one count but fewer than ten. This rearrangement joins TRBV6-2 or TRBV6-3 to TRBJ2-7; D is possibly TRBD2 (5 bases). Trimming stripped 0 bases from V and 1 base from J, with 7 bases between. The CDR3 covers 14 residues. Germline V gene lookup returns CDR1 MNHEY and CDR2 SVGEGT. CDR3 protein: CASSYSLASYEQYF. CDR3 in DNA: TGTGCCAGCAGTTACTCGCTAGCTTCCTACGAGCAGTACTTC.

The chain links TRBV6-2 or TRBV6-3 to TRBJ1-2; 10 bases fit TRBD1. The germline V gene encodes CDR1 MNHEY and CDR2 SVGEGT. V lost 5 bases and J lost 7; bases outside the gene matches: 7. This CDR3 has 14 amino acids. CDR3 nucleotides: TGTGCCAGCAGTACGGGACAGGGGAATACTGGCTACACCTTC. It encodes CASSTGQGNTGYTF.

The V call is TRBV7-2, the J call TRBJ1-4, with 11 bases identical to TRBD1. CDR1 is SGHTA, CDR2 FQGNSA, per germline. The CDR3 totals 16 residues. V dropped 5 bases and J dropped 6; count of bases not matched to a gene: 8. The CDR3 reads CASSRLGTGGDEKLFF. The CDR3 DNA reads TGTGCCAGCAGCCGGCTTGGGACAGGGGGTGATGAAAAACTGTTTTTT.

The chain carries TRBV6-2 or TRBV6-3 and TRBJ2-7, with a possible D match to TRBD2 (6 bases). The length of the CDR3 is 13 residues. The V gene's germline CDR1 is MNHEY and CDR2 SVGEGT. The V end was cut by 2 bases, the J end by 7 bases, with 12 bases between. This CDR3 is CASSYVREREQYF. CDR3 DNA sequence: TGTGCCAGCAGTTACGTACGGGAGCGAGAGCAGTACTTC.

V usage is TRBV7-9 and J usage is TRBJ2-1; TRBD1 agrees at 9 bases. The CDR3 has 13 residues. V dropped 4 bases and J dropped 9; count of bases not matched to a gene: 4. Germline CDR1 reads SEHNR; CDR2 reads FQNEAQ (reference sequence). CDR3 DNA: TGTGCCAGCAGCTCGACAGGGGGTACTGAGCAGTTCTTC. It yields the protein CASSSTGGTEQFF.

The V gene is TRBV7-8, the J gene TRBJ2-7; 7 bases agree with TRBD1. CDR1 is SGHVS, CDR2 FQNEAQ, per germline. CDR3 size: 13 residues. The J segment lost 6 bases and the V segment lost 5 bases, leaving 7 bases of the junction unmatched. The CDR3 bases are TGTGCCAGCAGCCTAAGACAGGGCGGCGAGCAGTACTTC. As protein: CASSLRQGGEQYF.

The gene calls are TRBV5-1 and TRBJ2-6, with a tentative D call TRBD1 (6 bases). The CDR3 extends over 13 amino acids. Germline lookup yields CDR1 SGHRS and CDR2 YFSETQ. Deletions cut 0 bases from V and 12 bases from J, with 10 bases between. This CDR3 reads CASSLEGVRVLTF. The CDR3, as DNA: TGCGCCAGCAGCTTGGAGGGGGTTCGCGTCCTGACTTTC. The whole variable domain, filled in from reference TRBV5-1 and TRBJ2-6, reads KAGVTQTPRYLIKTRGQQVTLSCSPISGHRSVSWYQQTPGQGLQFLFEYFSETQRNKGNFPGRFSGRQFSNSRSEMNVSTLELGDSALYLCASSLEGVRVLTFGAGSRLTVL.

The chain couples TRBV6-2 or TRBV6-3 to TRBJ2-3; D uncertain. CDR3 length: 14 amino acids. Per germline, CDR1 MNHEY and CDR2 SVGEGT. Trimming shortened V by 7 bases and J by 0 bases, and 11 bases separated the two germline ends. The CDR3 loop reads CASNPSTSTDTQYF. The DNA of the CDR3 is TGTGCCAGCAACCCGTCGACTAGCACAGATACGCAGTATTTT.

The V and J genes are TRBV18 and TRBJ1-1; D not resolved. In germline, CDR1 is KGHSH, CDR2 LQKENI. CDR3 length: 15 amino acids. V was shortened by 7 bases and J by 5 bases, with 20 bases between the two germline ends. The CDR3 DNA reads TGTGCCAGCTACTCACAATCATCGTCGGGGACTGAAGCTTTCTTT. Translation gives CASYSQSSSGTEAFF.

This chain's CDR3 is CAIRQGGTEAFF. CDR3 sequence (DNA): TGTGCCATTAGACAGGGCGGCACTGAAGCTTTCTTT. The chain couples TRBV10-3 to TRBJ1-1; TRBD1 matches at 7 bases. Germline-derived CDR1 and CDR2 are ENHRY and SYGVKD. V trimming: 9 bases; J trimming: 4 bases; junction bases outside the gene matches: 5. There are 12 residues in the CDR3.